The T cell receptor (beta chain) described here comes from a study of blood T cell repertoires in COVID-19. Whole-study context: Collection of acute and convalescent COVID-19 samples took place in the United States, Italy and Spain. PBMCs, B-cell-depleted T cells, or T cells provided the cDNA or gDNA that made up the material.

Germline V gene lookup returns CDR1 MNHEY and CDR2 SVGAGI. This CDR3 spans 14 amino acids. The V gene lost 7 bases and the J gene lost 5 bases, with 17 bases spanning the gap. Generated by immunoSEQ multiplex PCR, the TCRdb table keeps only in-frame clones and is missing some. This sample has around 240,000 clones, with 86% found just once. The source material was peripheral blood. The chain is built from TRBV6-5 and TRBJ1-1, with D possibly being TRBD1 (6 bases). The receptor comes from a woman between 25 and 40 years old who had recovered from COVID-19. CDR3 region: CASIGWTQGTEAFF. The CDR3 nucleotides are TGTGCCAGCATCGGTTGGACACAGGGTACTGAAGCTTTCTTT.